A selection of T cell receptor beta chains follows, all from one sample in a study of T cell repertoires in cytomegalovirus infection. These receptors' targets are unknown. Using its own MiXCR run on the reads, TCRdb lists one record per CDR3 protein. The sample consists of around 900,000 distinct CDR3 sequences, approximately 32% of them appearing once. Sequenced material: cultured CD8+ T cells from PBMCs, taken from culture after CMV antigen stimulation. The receptors shown here come from a human donor in good health (CMV status not recorded). Some clones in this sample may be carry-over from other donors' samples. Both conserved end residues are part of each CDR3. The D gene is left open where the match is weak. Expanded clones get a size class; other rows say once, few or many, or leave the size out.

>TRBV19|-|TRBJ1-1|-
CASSSASFMNTEAFF
TGTGCCAGTAGTTCCGCTTCTTTTATGAACACTGAAGCTTTCTTT
>TRBV3-1|-|TRBJ2-7|-
CASSPGLEVYEQYF
TGTGCCAGCAGCCCGGGTTTAGAGGTCTACGAGCAGTACTTC
>TRBV20-1|few|TRBJ1-1|-
CSAWQRNTEAFF
TGCAGTGCGTGGCAAAGGAACACTGAAGCTTTCTTT
>TRBV7-9|-|TRBJ1-1|-
CASSPTDSYTEAFF
TGTGCCAGCAGCCCTACTGACAGTTACACTGAAGCTTTCTTT
>TRBV2|-|TRBJ1-4|-
CASRGGLEKLFF
TGTGCCAGCAGGGGGGGACTAGAAAAACTGTTTTTT
>TRBV6-5|few|TRBJ2-2|TRBD1
CASSWDRAGELFF
TGTGCCAGCAGCTGGGACAGGGCCGGGGAGCTGTTTTTT
>TRBV10-2|-|TRBJ1-1|-
CASREQGPWEAFF
TGCGCCAGCAGAGAACAAGGCCCCTGGGAAGCTTTCTTT
>TRBV27|few|TRBJ1-1|-
CASSLVGKNTEAFF
TGTGCCAGCAGTTTAGTGGGGAAGAACACTGAAGCTTTCTTT
>TRBV6-6|many|TRBJ2-7|-
CASRTGYEQYF
TGTGCCAGCAGGACGGGGTACGAGCAGTACTTC
>TRBV7-6|-|TRBJ2-7|-
CASSPFGGPSYEQYF
TGTGCCAGCAGCCCTTTCGGGGGGCCCTCCTACGAGCAGTACTTC
>TRBV19|few|TRBJ2-7|TRBD2
CASSGGGGVGYEQYF
TGTGCCAGTAGTGGTGGCGGGGGGGTCGGTTACGAGCAGTACTTC
>TRBV7-4|-|TRBJ2-2|-
CASSEGFLNTGELFF
TGTGCCAGCAGCGAAGGTTTCTTGAACACCGGGGAGCTGTTTTTT
>TRBV27|few|TRBJ1-5|-
CASSPSSGEFGQPQHF
TGTGCCAGCAGTCCGTCATCCGGGGAATTCGGTCAGCCCCAGCATTTT
>TRBV6-2/TRBV6-3|many|TRBJ1-5|-
CASSYLRSNQPQHF
TGTGCCAGCAGTTACTTACGTAGTAATCAGCCCCAGCATTTT
>TRBV7-2|many|TRBJ1-3|-
CASSSNPREGKGNTIYF
TGTGCCAGCAGCTCAAATCCCAGGGAAGGGAAAGGAAACACCATATATTTT
>TRBV7-9|few|TRBJ2-5|-
CASSTPGTQETQYF
TGTGCCAGCAGCACACCCGGGACACAAGAGACCCAGTACTTC
>TRBV12-3/TRBV12-4|few|TRBJ2-1|-
CASRSSVDNEQFF
TGTGCCAGCCGTTCGTCCGTGGACAATGAGCAGTTCTTC
>TRBV6-1|-|TRBJ2-7|-
CASSELSAGTYEQYF
TGTGCCAGCAGTGAACTCTCAGCGGGCACCTACGAGCAGTACTTC
>TRBV24-1|-|TRBJ2-3|-
CATSAPGASTDTQYF
TGTGCCACCAGTGCCCCGGGGGCTAGCACAGATACGCAGTATTTT
>TRBV6-2/TRBV6-3|few|TRBJ2-4|-
CASSYGVAPVAKNIQYF
TGTGCCAGCAGTTACGGGGTAGCGCCCGTGGCCAAAAACATTCAGTACTTC
>TRBV5-5|few|TRBJ1-2|-
CASSPREGANYGYTF
TGTGCCAGCAGCCCCAGGGAGGGAGCTAACTATGGCTACACCTTC
>TRBV20-1|-|TRBJ1-4|-
CSARDSRGEKLFF
TGCAGTGCTAGAGATTCCCGTGGTGAAAAACTGTTTTTT
>TRBV6-5|-|TRBJ2-5|TRBD1
CASSYPGTVGERGRETQYF
TGTGCCAGCAGTTACCCAGGGACAGTAGGGGAGAGAGGGCGAGAGACCCAGTACTTC
>TRBV6-5|-|TRBJ1-2|-
CASQGSYGYTF
TGTGCCAGTCAGGGGAGTTATGGCTACACCTTC
>TRBV6-6|few|TRBJ2-7|-
CASPSGTSVPTYEQYF
TGTGCCAGTCCCTCGGGGACATCGGTGCCGACTTACGAGCAGTACTTC
>TRBV6-1|few|TRBJ2-1|-
CASSSAGAIYNEQFF
TGTGCCAGCAGTTCCGCGGGGGCCATCTACAATGAGCAGTTCTTC
>TRBV27|few|TRBJ2-3|TRBD1
CASSLSWDRGTDTQYF
TGTGCCAGCAGTTTATCGTGGGACAGGGGCACAGATACGCAGTATTTT
>TRBV27|few|TRBJ1-2|-
CASSPGLSNYGYTF
TGTGCCAGCAGTCCAGGACTCTCTAACTATGGCTACACCTTC
>TRBV27|-|TRBJ2-2|-
CASSFRSFTGELFF
TGTGCCAGCAGTTTCAGGTCCTTCACCGGGGAGCTGTTTTTT
>TRBV11-3|-|TRBJ2-1|-
CASSLGERVPSF
TGTGCCAGCAGCTTAGGGGAGCGGGTCCCTTCCTTC
>TRBV27|few|TRBJ1-2|TRBD1
CASSHFGTGGHYGYTF
TGTGCCAGCAGCCATTTCGGGACAGGGGGCCACTATGGCTACACCTTC
>TRBV5-8|few|TRBJ1-2|TRBD1
CASSPLQGYGYTF
TGTGCCAGCAGCCCTTTACAGGGGTATGGCTACACCTTC
>TRBV9|-|TRBJ2-2|TRBD1
CASSVRQGADTGELFF
TGTGCCAGCAGCGTCCGACAGGGGGCGGACACCGGGGAGCTGTTTTTT
>TRBV29-1|once|TRBJ2-7|TRBD1
CSAMAGTGGYEQYF
TGCAGCGCAATGGCCGGGACAGGGGGTTACGAGCAGTACTTC
>TRBV7-2|many|TRBJ1-3|-
CASSQVVGKSGNTIYF
TGTGCCAGCAGCCAGGTCGTGGGGAAGAGTGGAAACACCATATATTTT
>TRBV19|few|TRBJ2-1|-
CASTAGWLVHNEQFF
TGTGCCAGTACGGCAGGGTGGTTAGTGCACAATGAGCAGTTCTTC
>TRBV6-5|-|TRBJ2-5|TRBD2
CASTSTSGDPMYF
TGTGCCAGCACCTCGACTAGCGGGGACCCTATGTACTTC
>TRBV7-6|many|TRBJ1-1|TRBD1
CASSLGGTATEAFF
TGTGCCAGCAGCTTAGGGGGGACAGCAACTGAAGCTTTCTTT
>TRBV7-9|few|TRBJ2-7|TRBD2
CASRSSGTSGGASEQYF
TGTGCCAGCAGATCTTCCGGGACTAGCGGGGGGGCCTCCGAGCAGTACTTC
>TRBV5-4|-|TRBJ1-6|TRBD1
CASSAMDRVDNSPLHF
TGTGCCAGCAGCGCCATGGACAGGGTGGATAATTCACCCCTCCACTTT
>TRBV7-9|-|TRBJ2-3|-
CASSPHGASTDTQYF
TGTGCCAGCAGCCCCCATGGAGCTTCTACAGATACGCAGTATTTT
>TRBV27|-|TRBJ1-5|TRBD1
CASSFGTADQPQHF
TGTGCCAGCAGCTTTGGGACAGCGGATCAGCCCCAGCATTTT
>TRBV10-2|-|TRBJ1-1|-
CASSEFRQAEAFF
TGCGCCAGCAGTGAGTTTCGTCAGGCTGAAGCTTTCTTT
>TRBV23-1|-|TRBJ2-7|-
CASSQPERIDEQYF
TGCGCCAGCAGTCAACCGGAAAGAATTGACGAGCAGTACTTC
>TRBV4-1|few|TRBJ2-5|TRBD2
CASSQLRRGDVETQYF
TGCGCCAGCAGCCAACTCCGGCGGGGGGACGTGGAGACCCAGTACTTC
>TRBV5-6|few|TRBJ1-5|-
CASSMGAHQPQHF
TGTGCCAGCAGCATGGGGGCTCATCAGCCCCAGCATTTT